The subject of this entry is one T cell receptor (beta chain). Its antigen remains unknown. The data belong to a study of T cell responses to AZD1222 COVID-19 vaccine. Notes on the study in general: The number of AZD1222 recipients seropositive at baseline was only five to seven.

The repertoire was sequenced with immunoSEQ multiplex PCR; TCRdb's copy has only in-frame clones and lacks some. The sample comprises 60,000 to 65,000 clones, about 74% of which are singletons, and around 15% rests with the top ten. Trimming left V 3 bases short and J 4 bases short, with 10 bases between. Germline V gene data show CDR1 as LNHDA and CDR2 as SQIVND (reference sequence). This CDR3 has 14 amino acids. The TCR comes from an adult in good health. The source material was peripheral blood, sampled on day 0 of AZD1222 vaccination. The chain has TRBV19 and TRBJ2-1, with D unresolved. CDR3 protein: CASSISVEYNEQFF. The DNA of the CDR3 is TGTGCCAGTAGTATTTCAGTGGAGTACAATGAGCAGTTCTTC. Full variable domain (outside the CDR3, taken from reference TRBV19 and TRBJ2-1): DGGITQSPKYLFRKEGQNVTLSCEQNLNHDAMYWYRQDPGQGLRLIYYSQIVNDFQKGDIAEGYSVSREKKESFPLTVTSAQKNPTAFYLCASSISVEYNEQFFGPGTRLTVL.